The 22 T cell receptor beta chains presented below share a single source sample, sequenced in a study of brain T cells in children with intractable seizures. Using immunoSEQ multiplex PCR, the repertoire was profiled, and TCRdb retains in-frame clones only, with some absent. Of 60,000 to 85,000 clones listed, approximately 94% are singletons. The sequenced sample was peripheral blood, obtained at surgery. The receptors were gathered from a boy younger than two with tuberous sclerosis and intractable seizures.

This sequence joins TRBV11-2 and TRBJ2-3; D possibly corresponds to TRBD2 (6 bases). Trimming removed 2 bases at V and 5 bases at J, with 11 bases between. This CDR3 is 14 amino acids long. The V gene's germline CDR1 is SGHAT and CDR2 FQNNGV. The CDR3 sequence is CASSLNPRGDTQYF. CDR3 bases: TGTGCCAGCAGCTTAAACCCGCGGGGAGATACGCAGTATTTT.

The J gene is TRBJ2-3, the V gene TRBV6-5; D assignment may be TRBD1 or TRBD2 (5 bases each). The CDR3 length is 13 residues. V lost 10 bases and J lost 1, with 12 bases in between. Germline lookup yields CDR1 MNHEY and CDR2 SVGAGI. CDR3 DNA: TGTGCCACCAGGGCGGGCGGCACAGATACGCAGTATTTT. Translating it yields CATRAGGTDTQYF.

This CDR3 reads CSASLARGQVYGYTF. CDR3 DNA: TGCAGTGCTAGTCTCGCAAGGGGGCAAGTCTATGGCTACACCTTC. This chain joins TRBV20-1 and TRBJ1-2, with TRBD1 matching over 7 bases. CDR1 and CDR2 (germline): DFQATT, SNEGSKA (reference sequence). The CDR3 loop spans 15 amino acids. V was pared by 3 bases and J by 4 bases, with 11 bases of the junction left unmatched.

This clone came up a few times. Since no conserved phenylalanine or tryptophan closes the CDR3, a read error is the likely cause. The DNA is omitted, as the CDR3 cannot be located on it reliably, and the CDR3 follows TCRdb's listing. This chain joins TRBV6-1 and TRBJ1-1; the DNA was not compared with TRBD1, the D call given in the table. The CDR3 is made up of 10 amino acids, end residues included. Germline V gives CDR1 MNHNS, CDR2 SASEGT. The CDR3 sequence: CASIECGPNL.

Points on this clone: This specimen includes other DNA sequences encoding the same CDR3. The rearrangement uses TRBV7-9 and TRBJ1-1, with D unresolved. Germline V gene sequence: CDR1 SEHNR, CDR2 FQNEAQ (reference sequence). CDR3 length equals 11 residues. V was clipped by 3 bases and J by 6 bases, with 5 bases between them. CDR3 residues: CASSFGAEAFF. The CDR3 DNA reads as TGTGCCAGCAGCTTTGGGGCTGAAGCTTTCTTT.

Comments on this clone: Other DNA sequences in the same sample also yield this CDR3. This sequence joins TRBV6-5 and TRBJ2-1; D remains unclear. V was pared by 5 bases and J by 4 bases, with 12 bases between. This CDR3 contains 14 residues. Germline V gene lookup returns CDR1 MNHEY and CDR2 SVGAGI. The DNA of the CDR3 is TGTGCCAGCAGTCACCCGGGCTCTTACAATGAGCAGTTCTTC. It codes for CASSHPGSYNEQFF.

CDR3 loop: CATSRGKISDRGYEQYF. In nucleotides, the CDR3 is TGTGCCACCAGCAGAGGGAAGATTAGCGACAGGGGGTACGAGCAGTACTTC. The chain carries TRBV15 and TRBJ2-7; 9 bases map to TRBD1. Per the germline V gene, CDR1 is LNHNV and CDR2 is YYDKDF (reference sequence). After removal of 1 base from V and 4 bases from J, the junction contained 11 bases not matched to a gene. CDR3 length equals 17 residues.

The chain has TRBV11-2 and TRBJ2-1; tentative D call: TRBD1 (6 bases). The germline gives CDR1 SGHAT, CDR2 FQNNGV. V lost 3 bases and J lost 1, with 10 bases in between. The CDR3 covers 15 residues. In DNA form, the CDR3 reads TGTGCCAGCAGCTTCTCAGGGGAGTCCTACAATGAGCAGTTCTTC. Protein: CASSFSGESYNEQFF.

This chain links TRBV3-1 (or the pseudogene TRBV3-2) with TRBJ1-1; unclear D gene. V was pared by 0 bases and J by 6 bases, with 5 bases between. The length of the CDR3 is 12 residues. Germline values: CDR1 LGHDT, CDR2 YNNKEL (reference sequence). CDR3 DNA sequence: TGTGCCAGCAGCCAAGAAAACGCTGAAGCTTTCTTT. Protein: CASSQENAEAFF.

The chain couples TRBV7-9 to TRBJ2-1; the match to TRBD2 covers 11 bases. V shed 1 base, J shed 7 bases, and the junction held 12 bases outside the gene matches. Germline CDR1 is SEHNR and CDR2 is FQNEAQ (reference sequence). The CDR3 extends over 18 amino acids. CDR3 loop: CASSLGRLSGRALNEQFF. DNA for the CDR3: TGTGCCAGCAGCTTAGGTCGGCTTAGCGGGAGGGCCCTAAATGAGCAGTTCTTC.

The genes are TRBV7-8 and TRBJ2-7; TRBD1 is a possible D gene (5 bases). Germline V gives CDR1 SGHVS, CDR2 FQNEAQ. V lost 1 base and J lost 2, with 9 bases in between. The CDR3 sequence is 14 residues long. The DNA of the CDR3 is TGTGCCAGCAGCTTAGAGGGGCTTACCTACGAGCAGTACTTC. It codes for CASSLEGLTYEQYF.

This clone was counted between two and nine times. V is TRBV7-2 and J is TRBJ1-2; 7 bases map to TRBD1. The CDR3 length is 14 residues. V was clipped by 5 bases and J by 5 bases; unmatched bases: 8. Germline CDR1 reads SGHTA; CDR2 reads FQGNSA. The CDR3 here is CASSPRDRAYGYTF. Here the CDR3 DNA reads TGTGCCAGCAGCCCACGGGACAGAGCTTATGGCTACACCTTC.

This chain links TRBV28 with TRBJ2-7; D is perhaps TRBD2 (6 bases). Per the germline V gene, CDR1 is MDHEN and CDR2 is SYDVKM. V lost 5 bases and J 0 bases, leaving 17 bases between the germline ends. The CDR3 contains 16 residues. The CDR3 is CASSPHGAGSSYEQYF. CDR3 nucleotide sequence: TGTGCCAGCAGTCCCCACGGGGCCGGGAGCTCCTACGAGCAGTACTTC.

The J gene is TRBJ1-3, the V gene TRBV5-1; no clear D. The germline gives CDR1 SGHRS, CDR2 YFSETQ. Trimming stripped 0 bases from V and 4 bases from J, with 2 bases between. The CDR3 extends over 12 amino acids. DNA for the CDR3: TGCGCCAGCAGCTTGGAGGGAAACACCATATATTTT. Its translation: CASSLEGNTIYF.

The chain is built from TRBV7-9 and TRBJ1-1, with D uncertain. The CDR3 runs to 17 residues. Trimming removed 2 bases at V and 0 bases at J, with 16 bases between. Germline loops: CDR1 SEHNR, CDR2 FQNEAQ (reference sequence). The CDR3 is CASSLSGRPGLNTEAFF. The CDR3 coding sequence is TGTGCCAGCAGCTTATCCGGGCGGCCGGGTCTGAACACTGAAGCTTTCTTT. Drawing the rest from reference TRBV7-9 and TRBJ1-1, the complete variable domain is DTGVSQNPRHKITKRGQNVTFRCDPISEHNRLYWYRQTLGQGPEFLTYFQNEAQLEKSRLLSDRFSAERPKGSFSTLEIQRTEQGDSAMYLCASSLSGRPGLNTEAFFGQGTRLTVV.

This clone was observed once. The CDR3 region is CATSAGLAGAGELFF. CDR3 nucleotides: TGTGCCACCAGTGCCGGACTAGCGGGAGCCGGGGAGCTGTTTTTT. The chain has TRBV24-1 and TRBJ2-2; 13 bases fit TRBD2. The CDR3 totals 15 residues. Germline CDR1 and CDR2: KGHDR and SFDVKD. The trim removed 5 bases at V and 6 bases at J, leaving 2 bases unmatched.

The rearrangement links TRBV18 to TRBJ2-1; 8 bases are a match to TRBD1. Germline loops: CDR1 KGHSH, CDR2 LQKENI. This CDR3 is 16 amino acids long. The V and J ends lost 0 bases and 9 bases, in that order; junction bases with no gene match: 10. The chain's CDR3 is CASSPPGRGRGGEQFF. The CDR3 DNA follows: TGTGCCAGCTCACCACCGGGCAGGGGGCGCGGTGGTGAGCAGTTCTTC.

The J gene is TRBJ2-5, the V gene TRBV5-6; D unclear. This CDR3 has 15 residues. V lost 0 bases, J lost 2 bases, and 11 bases lay in between. The germline V gene encodes CDR1 SGHDT and CDR2 YYEEEE. The CDR3 bases are TGTGCCAGCAGCTTGGTTAGACGAGCACAAGAGACCCAGTACTTC. The encoded protein is CASSLVRRAQETQYF.

J is TRBJ1-1 and V is TRBV2, with D possibly matching TRBD1 (6 bases). This CDR3 has 15 residues. V lost 4 bases and J 2 bases, leaving 14 bases between the germline ends. The germline V gene encodes CDR1 SNHLY and CDR2 FYNNEI. CDR3 DNA sequence: TGTGCCAGCAGTGGAAGGAGGACAGTTAACACTGAAGCTTTCTTT. Residues: CASSGRRTVNTEAFF.

This clone was picked up a small number of times. V gene TRBV6-2 or TRBV6-3 combines with J gene TRBJ1-5; TRBD1 is a possible D gene (6 bases). V lost 4 bases and J 1 base, leaving 23 bases between the germline ends. Germline V CDR1 and CDR2: MNHEY, SVGEGT. The CDR3 loop spans 19 amino acids. This CDR3 reads CASSSLTYRVRSSNQPQHF. The CDR3 DNA follows: TGTGCCAGCAGTTCCCTAACCTACAGGGTAAGGAGCAGCAATCAGCCCCAGCATTTT.

The chain carries TRBV5-4 and TRBJ2-3; 7 positions match TRBD1. This CDR3 has 15 residues. J gave up 5 bases and V 4 bases, and 10 bases lay outside the gene matches. Germline V CDR1 and CDR2: SGHNT, YYREEE (reference sequence). Written as DNA, the CDR3 is TGTGCCAGCAGCCGCCGGGACAGAGACGGAGATACGCAGTATTTT. Its translation: CASSRRDRDGDTQYF.

This chain links TRBV4-2 with TRBJ1-2; D uncertain. Trimming took off 0 bases at V and 4 bases at J, with 9 bases between the two ends. CDR3 length: 14 amino acids. Per germline, CDR1 LGHNA and CDR2 YNFKEQ. This CDR3 is CASSQESTVYGYTF. The CDR3 nucleotides read TGTGCCAGCAGCCAAGAATCCACGGTCTATGGCTACACCTTC.